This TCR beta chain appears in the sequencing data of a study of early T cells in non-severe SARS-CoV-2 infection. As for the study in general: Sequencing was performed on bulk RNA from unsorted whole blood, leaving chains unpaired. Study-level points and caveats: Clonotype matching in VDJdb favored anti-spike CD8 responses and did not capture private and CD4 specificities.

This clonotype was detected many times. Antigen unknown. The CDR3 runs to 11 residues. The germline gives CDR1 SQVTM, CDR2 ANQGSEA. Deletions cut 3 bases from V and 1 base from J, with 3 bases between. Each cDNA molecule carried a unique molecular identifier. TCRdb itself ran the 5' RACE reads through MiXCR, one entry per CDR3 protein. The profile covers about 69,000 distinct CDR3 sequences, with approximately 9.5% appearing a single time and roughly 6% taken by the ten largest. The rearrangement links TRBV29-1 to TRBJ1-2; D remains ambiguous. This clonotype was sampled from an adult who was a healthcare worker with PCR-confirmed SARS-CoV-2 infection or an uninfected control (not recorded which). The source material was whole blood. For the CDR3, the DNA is TGCAGCGTTGAGGTTAACTATGGCTACACCTTC. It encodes CSVEVNYGYTF. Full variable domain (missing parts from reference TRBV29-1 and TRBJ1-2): SAVISQKPSRDICQRGTSLTIQCQVDSQVTMMFWYRQQPGQSLTLIATANQGSEATYESGFVIDKFPISRPNLTFSTLTVSNMSPEDSSIYLCSVEVNYGYTFGSGTRLTVV.